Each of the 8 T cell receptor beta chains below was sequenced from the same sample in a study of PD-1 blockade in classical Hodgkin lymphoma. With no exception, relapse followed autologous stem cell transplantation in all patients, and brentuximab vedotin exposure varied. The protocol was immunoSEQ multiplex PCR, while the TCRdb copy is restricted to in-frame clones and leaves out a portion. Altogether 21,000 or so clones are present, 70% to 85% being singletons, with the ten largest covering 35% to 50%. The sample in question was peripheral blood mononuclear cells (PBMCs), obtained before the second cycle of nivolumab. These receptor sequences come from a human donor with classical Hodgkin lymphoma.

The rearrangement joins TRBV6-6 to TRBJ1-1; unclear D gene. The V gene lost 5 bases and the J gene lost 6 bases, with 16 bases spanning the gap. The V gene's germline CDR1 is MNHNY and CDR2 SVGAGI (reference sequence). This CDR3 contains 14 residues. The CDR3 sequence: CASSTRARAAEAFF. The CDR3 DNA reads TGTGCCAGCAGTACCCGGGCCCGAGCGGCTGAAGCTTTCTTT.

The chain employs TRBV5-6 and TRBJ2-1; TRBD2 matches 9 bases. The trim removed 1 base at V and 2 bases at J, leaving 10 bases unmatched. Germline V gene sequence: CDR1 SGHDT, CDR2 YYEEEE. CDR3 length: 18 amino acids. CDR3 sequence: CASSLLAGGNRAYNEQFF. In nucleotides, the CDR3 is TGTGCCAGCAGCTTGCTTGCGGGAGGGAATCGCGCCTACAATGAGCAGTTCTTC.

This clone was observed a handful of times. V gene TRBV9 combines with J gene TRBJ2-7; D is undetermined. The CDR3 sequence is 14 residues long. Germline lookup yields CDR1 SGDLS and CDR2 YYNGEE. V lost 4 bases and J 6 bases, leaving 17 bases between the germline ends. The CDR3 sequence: CASSPRPLVGEQYF. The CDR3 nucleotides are TGTGCCAGCAGCCCCCGTCCCCTAGTCGGCGAGCAGTACTTC.

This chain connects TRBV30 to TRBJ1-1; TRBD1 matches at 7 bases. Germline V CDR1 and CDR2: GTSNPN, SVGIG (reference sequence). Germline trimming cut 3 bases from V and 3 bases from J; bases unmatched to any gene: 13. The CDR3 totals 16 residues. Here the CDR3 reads CAWSPPKVRGDTEAFF. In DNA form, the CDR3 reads TGTGCCTGGAGCCCCCCTAAGGTCAGGGGGGACACTGAAGCTTTCTTT.

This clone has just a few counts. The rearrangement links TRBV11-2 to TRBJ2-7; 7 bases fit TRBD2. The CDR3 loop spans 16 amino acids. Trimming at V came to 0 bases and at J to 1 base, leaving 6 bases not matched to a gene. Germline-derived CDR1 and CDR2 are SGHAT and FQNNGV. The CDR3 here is CASSLESASGSYEQYF. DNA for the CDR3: TGTGCCAGCAGCTTAGAAAGCGCTAGCGGTTCCTACGAGCAGTACTTC. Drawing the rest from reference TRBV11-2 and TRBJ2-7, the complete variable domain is EAGVAQSPRYKIIEKRQSVAFWCNPISGHATLYWYQQILGQGPKLLIQFQNNGVVDDSQLPKDRFSAERLKGVDSTLKIQPAKLEDSAVYLCASSLESASGSYEQYFGPGTRLTVT.

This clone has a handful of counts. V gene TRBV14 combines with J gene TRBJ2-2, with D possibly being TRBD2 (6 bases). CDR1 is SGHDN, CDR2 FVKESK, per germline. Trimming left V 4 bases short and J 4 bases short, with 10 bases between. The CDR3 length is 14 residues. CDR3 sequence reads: CASSRGRLTGELFF. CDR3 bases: TGTGCCAGCAGCCGAGGGAGGCTCACCGGGGAGCTGTTTTTT.

CDR3 loop: CAWSVRQGNGYTF. In DNA form, the CDR3 reads TGTGCCTGGAGTGTACGTCAGGGGAATGGCTACACCTTC. V and J are TRBV30 and TRBJ1-2; TRBD1 is a possible D gene (6 bases). Germline V gene data show CDR1 as GTSNPN and CDR2 as SVGIG (reference sequence). V was pared by 0 bases and J by 6 bases, with 11 bases between. The CDR3 contains 13 residues.

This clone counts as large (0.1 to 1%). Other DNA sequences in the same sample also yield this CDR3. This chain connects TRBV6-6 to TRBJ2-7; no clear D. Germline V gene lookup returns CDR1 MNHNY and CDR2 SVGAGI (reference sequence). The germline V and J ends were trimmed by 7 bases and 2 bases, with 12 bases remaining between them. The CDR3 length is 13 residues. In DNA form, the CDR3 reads TGTGCCAGCACCCCCGGCCCAACCTACGAGCAGTACTTC. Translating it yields CASTPGPTYEQYF.